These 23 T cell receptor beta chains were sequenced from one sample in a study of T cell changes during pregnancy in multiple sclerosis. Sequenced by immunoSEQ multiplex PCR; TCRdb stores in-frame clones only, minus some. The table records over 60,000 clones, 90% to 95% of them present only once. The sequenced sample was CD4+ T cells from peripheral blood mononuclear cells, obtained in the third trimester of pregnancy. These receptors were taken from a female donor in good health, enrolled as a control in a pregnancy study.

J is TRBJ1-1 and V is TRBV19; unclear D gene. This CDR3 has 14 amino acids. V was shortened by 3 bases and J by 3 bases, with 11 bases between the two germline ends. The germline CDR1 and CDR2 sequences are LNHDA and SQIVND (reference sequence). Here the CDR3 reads CASSIPGVDTEAFF. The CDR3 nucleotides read TGTGCCAGTAGTATCCCGGGTGTGGACACTGAAGCTTTCTTT.

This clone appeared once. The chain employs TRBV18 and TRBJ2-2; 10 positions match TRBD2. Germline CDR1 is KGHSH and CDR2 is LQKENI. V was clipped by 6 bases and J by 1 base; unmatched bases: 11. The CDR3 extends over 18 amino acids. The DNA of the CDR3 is TGTGCCAGCTCGGCTAGCGGGGGCCCTAGAAGGAACACCGGGGAGCTGTTTTTT. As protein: CASSASGGPRRNTGELFF.

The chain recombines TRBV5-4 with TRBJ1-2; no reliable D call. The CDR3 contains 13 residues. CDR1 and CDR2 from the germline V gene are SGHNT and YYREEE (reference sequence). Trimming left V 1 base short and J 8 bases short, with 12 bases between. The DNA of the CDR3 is TGTGCCAGCAGCTTGACGGGGAGCGGGGGCTACACCTTC. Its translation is CASSLTGSGGYTF.

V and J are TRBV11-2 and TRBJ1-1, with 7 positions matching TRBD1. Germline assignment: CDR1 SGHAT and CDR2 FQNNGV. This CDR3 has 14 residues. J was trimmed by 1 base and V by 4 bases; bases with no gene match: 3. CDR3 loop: CASSWRQGNTEAFF. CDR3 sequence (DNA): TGTGCCAGCAGCTGGCGACAGGGGAACACTGAAGCTTTCTTT.

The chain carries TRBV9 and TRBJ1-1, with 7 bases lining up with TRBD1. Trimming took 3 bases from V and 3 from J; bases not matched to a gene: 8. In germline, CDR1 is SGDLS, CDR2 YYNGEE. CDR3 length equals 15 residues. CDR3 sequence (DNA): TGTGCCAGCAGCGAAAGACAGGGTGGGGACACTGAAGCTTTCTTT. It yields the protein CASSERQGGDTEAFF.

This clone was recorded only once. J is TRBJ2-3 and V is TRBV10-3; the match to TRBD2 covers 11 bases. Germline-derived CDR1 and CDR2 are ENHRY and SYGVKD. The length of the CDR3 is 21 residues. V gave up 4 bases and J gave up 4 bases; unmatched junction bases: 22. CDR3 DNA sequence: TGTGCCATCAGTGGTGGTAAAGGTGGGACTAGCGGAACCCCTCGGCCAGATACGCAGTATTTT. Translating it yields CAISGGKGGTSGTPRPDTQYF.

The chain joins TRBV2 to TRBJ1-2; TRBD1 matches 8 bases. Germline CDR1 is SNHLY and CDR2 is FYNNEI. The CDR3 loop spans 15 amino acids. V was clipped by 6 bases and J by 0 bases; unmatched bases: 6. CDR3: CASSEQDRANYGYTF. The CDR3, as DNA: TGTGCCAGCAGCGAGCAGGACAGGGCTAACTATGGCTACACCTTC.

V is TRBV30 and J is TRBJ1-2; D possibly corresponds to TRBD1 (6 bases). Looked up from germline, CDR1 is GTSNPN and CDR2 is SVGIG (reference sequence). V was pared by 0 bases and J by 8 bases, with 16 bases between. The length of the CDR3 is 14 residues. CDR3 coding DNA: TGTGCCTGGAGTGTACGAAGCAGGGGCGGCGGCTACACCTTC. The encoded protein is CAWSVRSRGGGYTF.

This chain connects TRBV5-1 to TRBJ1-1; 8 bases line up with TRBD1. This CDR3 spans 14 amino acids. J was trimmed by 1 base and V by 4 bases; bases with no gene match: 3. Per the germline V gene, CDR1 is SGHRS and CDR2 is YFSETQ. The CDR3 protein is CASSPGTGNTEAFF. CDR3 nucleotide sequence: TGCGCCAGCAGCCCCGGGACAGGGAACACTGAAGCTTTCTTT.

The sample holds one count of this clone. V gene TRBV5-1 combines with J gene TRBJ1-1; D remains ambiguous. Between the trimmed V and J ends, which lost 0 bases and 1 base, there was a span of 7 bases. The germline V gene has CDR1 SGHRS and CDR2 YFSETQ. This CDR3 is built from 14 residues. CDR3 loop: CASSLAWANTEAFF. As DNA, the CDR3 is TGCGCCAGCAGCTTGGCCTGGGCGAACACTGAAGCTTTCTTT.

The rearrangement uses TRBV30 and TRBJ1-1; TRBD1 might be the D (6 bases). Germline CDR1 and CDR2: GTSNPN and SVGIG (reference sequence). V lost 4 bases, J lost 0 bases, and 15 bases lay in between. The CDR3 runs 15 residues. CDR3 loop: CAWNRGQIMNTEAFF. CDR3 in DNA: TGTGCCTGGAATAGAGGACAGATCATGAACACTGAAGCTTTCTTT. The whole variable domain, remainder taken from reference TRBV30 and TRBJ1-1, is SQTIHQWPATLVQPVGSPLSLECTVEGTSNPNLYWYRQAAGRGLQLLFYSVGIGQISSEVPQNLSASRPQDRQFILSSKKLLLSDSGFYLCAWNRGQIMNTEAFFGQGTRLTVV.

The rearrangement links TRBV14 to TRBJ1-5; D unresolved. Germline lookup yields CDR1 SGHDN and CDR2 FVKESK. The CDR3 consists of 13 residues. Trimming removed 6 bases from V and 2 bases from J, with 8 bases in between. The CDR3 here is CASSLYGNQPQHF. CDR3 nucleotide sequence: TGTGCCAGCAGTCTATATGGCAATCAGCCCCAGCATTTT. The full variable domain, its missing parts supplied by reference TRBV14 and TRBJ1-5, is EAGVTQFPSHSVIEKGQTVTLRCDPISGHDNLYWYRRVMGKEIKFLLHFVKESKQDESGMPNNRFLAERTGGTYSTLKVQPAELEDSGVYFCASSLYGNQPQHFGDGTRLSIL.

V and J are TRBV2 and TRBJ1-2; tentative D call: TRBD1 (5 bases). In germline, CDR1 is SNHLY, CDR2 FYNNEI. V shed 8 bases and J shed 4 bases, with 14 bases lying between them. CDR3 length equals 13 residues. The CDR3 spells CASLLDSVYGYTF. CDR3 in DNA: TGTGCCAGCCTCCTAGACAGCGTCTATGGCTACACCTTC.

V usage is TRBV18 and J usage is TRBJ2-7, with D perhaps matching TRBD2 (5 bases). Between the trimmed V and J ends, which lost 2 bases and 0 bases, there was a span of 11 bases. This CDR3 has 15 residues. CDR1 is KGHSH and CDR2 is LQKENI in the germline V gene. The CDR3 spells CASSPTSGGSYEQYF. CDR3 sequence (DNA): TGTGCCAGCTCACCAACGTCCGGAGGCTCCTACGAGCAGTACTTC.

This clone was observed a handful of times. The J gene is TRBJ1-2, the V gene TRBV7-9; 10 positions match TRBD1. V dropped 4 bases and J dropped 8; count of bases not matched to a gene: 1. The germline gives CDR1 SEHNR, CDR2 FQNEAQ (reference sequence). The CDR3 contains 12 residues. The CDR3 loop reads CASSWDRGGYTF. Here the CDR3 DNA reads TGTGCCAGCAGCTGGGACAGGGGCGGCTACACCTTC.

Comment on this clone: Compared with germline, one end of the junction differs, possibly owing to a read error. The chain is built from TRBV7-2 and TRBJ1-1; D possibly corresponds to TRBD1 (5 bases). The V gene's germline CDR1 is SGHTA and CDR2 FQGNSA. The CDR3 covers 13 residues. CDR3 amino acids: CATSFSTGAEAFF. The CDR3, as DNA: TGTGCCACCAGCTTTAGTACAGGTGCTGAAGCTTTCTTT.

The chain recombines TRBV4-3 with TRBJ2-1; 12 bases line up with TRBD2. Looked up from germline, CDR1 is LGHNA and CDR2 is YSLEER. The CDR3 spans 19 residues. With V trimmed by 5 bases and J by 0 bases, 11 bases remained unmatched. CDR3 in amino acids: CASSVHLAGGRSSYNEQFF. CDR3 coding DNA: TGCGCCAGCAGCGTACATCTAGCGGGGGGGAGGAGCTCCTACAATGAGCAGTTCTTC.

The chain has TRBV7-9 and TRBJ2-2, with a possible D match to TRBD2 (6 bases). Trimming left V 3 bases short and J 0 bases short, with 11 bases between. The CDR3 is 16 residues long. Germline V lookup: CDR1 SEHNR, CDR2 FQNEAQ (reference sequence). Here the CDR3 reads CASSFAGPSNTGELFF. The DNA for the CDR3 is TGTGCCAGCAGCTTCGCGGGACCGTCGAACACCGGGGAGCTGTTTTTT.

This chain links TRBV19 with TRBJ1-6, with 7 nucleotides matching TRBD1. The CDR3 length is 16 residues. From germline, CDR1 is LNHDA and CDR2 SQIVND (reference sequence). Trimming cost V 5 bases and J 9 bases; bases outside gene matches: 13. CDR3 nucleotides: TGTGCCAGTAGTCTGGGAACAGGGGTTGTAGGTTCACCCCTCCACTTT. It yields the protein CASSLGTGVVGSPLHF.

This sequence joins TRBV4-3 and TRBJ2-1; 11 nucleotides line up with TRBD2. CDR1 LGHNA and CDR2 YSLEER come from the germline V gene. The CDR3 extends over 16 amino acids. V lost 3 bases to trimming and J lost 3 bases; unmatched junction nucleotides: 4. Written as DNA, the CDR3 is TGCGCCAGCAGCCACGATCTAGCGGGGGGCTACAATGAGCAGTTCTTC. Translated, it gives CASSHDLAGGYNEQFF.

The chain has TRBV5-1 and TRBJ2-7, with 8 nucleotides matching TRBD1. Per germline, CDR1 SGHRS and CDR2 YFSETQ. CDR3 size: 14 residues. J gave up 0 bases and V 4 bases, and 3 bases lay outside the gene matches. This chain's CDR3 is CASSPDRASYEQYF. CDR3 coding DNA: TGCGCCAGCAGCCCGGACAGGGCCTCCTACGAGCAGTACTTC.

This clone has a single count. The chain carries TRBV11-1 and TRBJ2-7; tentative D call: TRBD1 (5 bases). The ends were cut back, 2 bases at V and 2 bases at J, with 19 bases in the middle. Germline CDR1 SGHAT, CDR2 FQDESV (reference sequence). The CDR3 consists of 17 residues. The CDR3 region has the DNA TGTGCCAGCAGCTTACAAGGGGTCGCTTTATTTGCCTACGAGCAGTACTTC. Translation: CASSLQGVALFAYEQYF.

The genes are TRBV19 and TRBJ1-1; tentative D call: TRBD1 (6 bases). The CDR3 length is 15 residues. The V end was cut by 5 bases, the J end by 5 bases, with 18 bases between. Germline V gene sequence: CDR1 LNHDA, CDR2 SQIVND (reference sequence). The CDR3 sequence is CASSVQVDRGTEAFF. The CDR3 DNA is TGTGCCAGTAGTGTCCAGGTGGACAGAGGGACTGAAGCTTTCTTT.